Below are 26 T cell receptor beta chains sequenced from a single sample in a study of cytomegalovirus exposure and HLA in healthy donors. The PCR contained 60 Vbeta and 13 Jbeta primers. Clones were sequenced by immunoSEQ multiplex PCR, and TCRdb holds only the in-frame ones, with some missing. The sample holds roughly 170,000 clones, 60% to 85% seen once. The sample consisted of PBMCs. All receptors derive from a female donor in good health and CMV-seronegative.

This clone has a single count. The chain combines TRBV7-2 with TRBJ2-1; D may be TRBD2 (5 bases). Trimming stripped 1 base from V and 12 bases from J, with 16 bases between. Germline lookup yields CDR1 SGHTA and CDR2 FQGNSA. The CDR3 spans 14 residues. The CDR3 sequence is CASSLEGSTRGQFF. The CDR3 DNA sequence: TGTGCCAGCAGCTTAGAGGGATCTACTCGGGGGCAGTTCTTC.

This chain uses TRBV30 with TRBJ1-5, with D perhaps matching TRBD1 (5 bases). The length of the CDR3 is 13 residues. V was clipped by 3 bases and J by 4 bases, with 10 bases between them. Germline CDR1 is GTSNPN and CDR2 is SVGIG (reference sequence). CDR3 sequence reads: CAWRGTGNQPQHF. The CDR3 bases are TGTGCCTGGAGAGGGACTGGGAATCAGCCCCAGCATTTT. Using reference TRBV30 and TRBJ1-5 for the parts outside the CDR3, the full variable domain is SQTIHQWPATLVQPVGSPLSLECTVEGTSNPNLYWYRQAAGRGLQLLFYSVGIGQISSEVPQNLSASRPQDRQFILSSKKLLLSDSGFYLCAWRGTGNQPQHFGDGTRLSIL.

The gene calls are TRBV7-2 and TRBJ2-2; 8 bases fit TRBD2. The CDR3 contains 14 residues. Germline V gene data show CDR1 as SGHTA and CDR2 as FQGNSA. V dropped 1 base and J dropped 5; count of bases not matched to a gene: 0. In DNA, the CDR3 is TGTGCCAGCAGCTTAGTAGCGGGAACCGGGGAGCTGTTTTTT. Translated: CASSLVAGTGELFF. The full variable domain, its missing parts supplied by reference TRBV7-2 and TRBJ2-2, is GAGVSQSPSNKVTEKGKDVELRCDPISGHTALYWYRQSLGQGLEFLIYFQGNSAPDKSGLPSDRFSAERTGGSVSTLTIQRTQQEDSAVYLCASSLVAGTGELFFGEGSRLTVL.

The V call is TRBV5-4, the J call TRBJ2-5; 10 positions agree with TRBD2. Gene TRBJ2-7 matches the end of the DNA better, so the J call may be wrong. The CDR3 has 14 residues. The germline CDR1 and CDR2 sequences are SGHNT and YYREEE (reference sequence). The CDR3 DNA follows: TGTGCCAGCAGCCACCCTAGCGGGGGTAGCGAGCAGTACTTC. Its protein product is CASSHPSGGSEQYF.

This clone was counted a single time. This chain uses TRBV29-1 with TRBJ2-6; TRBD2 matches at 7 bases. Germline loops: CDR1 SQVTM, CDR2 ANQGSEA. The CDR3 has 17 residues. After removal of 4 bases from V and 0 bases from J, the junction contained 9 bases not matched to a gene. The CDR3 coding sequence is TGCAGCGTTGGTGTGGGGGGGGGTCACTCTGGGGCCAACGTCCTGACTTTC. It encodes CSVGVGGGHSGANVLTF.

The chain couples TRBV5-4 to TRBJ2-1; TRBD2 might be the D (7 bases). This CDR3 has 16 amino acids. V was clipped by 0 bases and J by 0 bases, with 10 bases between them. Germline V CDR1 and CDR2: SGHNT, YYREEE (reference sequence). CDR3 DNA: TGTGCCAGCAGCTTGGAGGGGGGGATCTCCTACAATGAGCAGTTCTTC. The encoded protein is CASSLEGGISYNEQFF.

In the case of this clone: A read error may account for a junction end that differs from germline. The chain couples TRBV9 to TRBJ2-6, with a weak D call TRBD1 (6 bases). This CDR3 has 16 residues. Germline CDR1 SGDLS, CDR2 YYNGEE. The CDR3 sequence: CASSVATGYGANGLTF. CDR3 sequence (DNA): TGTGCCAGCAGCGTAGCTACAGGGTATGGGGCCAACGGCCTGACTTTC.

Worth noting for this clone: Germline and junction disagree at one end, which may indicate a read error. The V gene is TRBV6-1, the J gene TRBJ2-7, with 9 bases that match TRBD1. The CDR3 runs 14 residues. Germline loops: CDR1 MNHNS, CDR2 SASEGT. CDR3 in amino acids: CTSSEGTGSREQYF. Here the CDR3 DNA reads TGTACCAGCAGTGAGGGGACAGGGTCGCGTGAGCAGTACTTC.

In this sample, this clone turned up a few times. The J gene is TRBJ2-3, the V gene TRBV2, with 13 bases identical to TRBD2. CDR1 is SNHLY and CDR2 is FYNNEI in the germline V gene. V lost 2 bases, J lost 7 bases, and 3 bases stayed unmatched. The CDR3 contains 15 residues. CDR3 sequence (DNA): TGTGCCAGCAGTGAAACTAGCGGGGGGGCATATACGCAGTATTTT. This encodes CASSETSGGAYTQYF.

This clone was picked up a small number of times. V is TRBV5-4 and J is TRBJ1-4, with TRBD1 matching over 7 bases. This CDR3 comprises 15 residues. Germline trimming cut 3 bases from V and 2 bases from J; bases unmatched to any gene: 4. Germline CDR1 is SGHNT and CDR2 is YYREEE (reference sequence). CDR3 protein: CASSSSGGTNEKLFF. The DNA of the CDR3 is TGTGCCAGCAGCTCTTCAGGGGGGACTAATGAAAAACTGTTTTTT.

The V and J genes are TRBV19 and TRBJ1-5; a weak D match, TRBD1 (5 bases). This CDR3 spans 15 amino acids. V was pared by 5 bases and J by 1 base, with 12 bases between. The V gene's germline CDR1 is LNHDA and CDR2 SQIVND (reference sequence). In DNA form, the CDR3 reads TGTGCCAGTAGTTTGCCAGGGTTGAGCAATCAGCCCCAGCATTTT. Translated: CASSLPGLSNQPQHF. Variable domain in full (rest from reference TRBV19 and TRBJ1-5): DGGITQSPKYLFRKEGQNVTLSCEQNLNHDAMYWYRQDPGQGLRLIYYSQIVNDFQKGDIAEGYSVSREKKESFPLTVTSAQKNPTAFYLCASSLPGLSNQPQHFGDGTRLSIL.

Only a few counts were recorded for this clone. V and J are TRBV21-1 and TRBJ2-5; no check of the table's D call, TRBD1, against the DNA was made. TRBV21-1 is annotated as a pseudogene. This CDR3 contains 17 residues. The CDR3 loop reads CASSPPTFDRGKETQYF. The DNA for the CDR3 is TGTGCCAGCAGTCCCCCTACCTTTGACAGGGGTAAAGAGACCCAGTACTTC.

The CDR3 reads CASSPREIQPQHF. CDR3 sequence (DNA): TGTGCCAGCTCCCCCCGCGAGATTCAGCCCCAGCATTTT. V is TRBV18 and J is TRBJ1-5; D not resolved. Germline CDR1 and CDR2: KGHSH and LQKENI. This CDR3 region has 13 residues. Trimming stripped 6 bases from V and 6 bases from J, with 12 bases between.

The rearrangement links TRBV28 to TRBJ2-7, with D perhaps matching TRBD1 (6 bases). CDR1 is MDHEN, CDR2 SYDVKM, per germline. This CDR3 is built from 15 residues. Trimming cost V 6 bases and J 0 bases, with 15 bases left between them. CDR3: CASRGTGWSSYEQYF. The CDR3 nucleotides are TGTGCCAGCAGAGGCACAGGGTGGAGCTCCTACGAGCAGTACTTC. The full variable domain, in which reference TRBV28 and TRBJ2-7 provide the parts outside the CDR3, is DVKVTQSSRYLVKRTGEKVFLECVQDMDHENMFWYRQDPGLGLRLIYFSYDVKMKEKGDIPEGYSVSREKKERFSLILESASTNQTSMYLCASRGTGWSSYEQYFGPGTRLTVT.

The chain joins TRBV7-2 to TRBJ1-5; the match to TRBD1 covers 9 bases. With V trimmed by 5 bases and J by 6 bases, 8 bases remained unmatched. The CDR3 is 15 amino acids. The V gene's germline CDR1 is SGHTA and CDR2 FQGNSA. The CDR3 nucleotides read TGTGCCAGCAGCCTACAGGGGGCTTGGGGTCAGCCCCAGCATTTT. It specifies CASSLQGAWGQPQHF.

The V and J genes are TRBV4-2 and TRBJ2-1; D unresolved. The CDR3 sequence is 15 residues long. Germline CDR1 and CDR2: LGHNA and YNFKEQ. The V gene lost 0 bases and the J gene lost 7 bases, with 13 bases spanning the gap. The CDR3 DNA sequence: TGTGCCAGCAGCCAAGATCTACAGTGGTCTAATGAGCAGTTCTTC. It encodes CASSQDLQWSNEQFF.

The count of this clone is one. V and J are TRBV7-2 and TRBJ2-3; D is possibly TRBD2 (6 bases). V lost 5 bases and J 1 base, leaving 13 bases between the germline ends. The CDR3 consists of 15 residues. The germline V gene encodes CDR1 SGHTA and CDR2 FQGNSA. The CDR3: CASSLGLAGTDTQYF. The DNA for the CDR3 is TGTGCCAGCAGCCTAGGGTTAGCGGGCACAGATACGCAGTATTTT.

CDR3 sequence (DNA): TGTGCCAGCAGCTTATCGAGTGCAACTAATGAAAAACTGTTTTTT. Amino acid sequence: CASSLSSATNEKLFF. The rearrangement uses TRBV7-9 and TRBJ1-4; no clear D gene. The CDR3 is 15 amino acids. Trimming removed 2 bases at V and 0 bases at J, with 7 bases between. Germline V CDR1 and CDR2: SEHNR, FQNEAQ (reference sequence).

This clone has only a few counts. The chain is built from TRBV5-1 and TRBJ1-2; TRBD1 aligns across 7 bases. The CDR3 contains 15 residues. CDR1 SGHRS and CDR2 YFSETQ come from the germline V gene. Trimming removed 0 bases from V and 4 bases from J; junction bases left unmatched: 6. This CDR3 reads CASSLESGGSYGYTF. CDR3 coding DNA: TGCGCCAGCAGCTTGGAGTCAGGGGGAAGCTATGGCTACACCTTC. Drawing the rest from reference TRBV5-1 and TRBJ1-2, the complete variable domain is KAGVTQTPRYLIKTRGQQVTLSCSPISGHRSVSWYQQTPGQGLQFLFEYFSETQRNKGNFPGRFSGRQFSNSRSEMNVSTLELGDSALYLCASSLESGGSYGYTFGSGTRLTVV.

The chain uses TRBV7-2 and TRBJ1-3; possible D gene TRBD1, 5 bases. V lost 4 bases, J lost 0 bases, and 10 bases lay in between. This CDR3 has 15 residues. CDR1 is SGHTA, CDR2 FQGNSA, per germline. CDR3 DNA sequence: TGTGCCAGCAGCTCCTCAGGGAACTCTGGAAACACCATATATTTT. This translates into CASSSSGNSGNTIYF.

The V gene is TRBV6-5, the J gene TRBJ2-5, with TRBD1 matching 8 bases. CDR1 and CDR2 from the germline V gene are MNHEY and SVGAGI. The CDR3 runs 14 residues. Trimming cost V 6 bases and J 11 bases; bases outside gene matches: 14. The CDR3 protein is CASSWGTGGREQYF. As DNA, the CDR3 is TGTGCCAGCAGCTGGGGGACAGGTGGTCGTGAGCAGTACTTC.

The V call is TRBV4-1, the J call TRBJ2-5; D is unresolved. The CDR3 length is 14 residues. Per the germline V gene, CDR1 is MGHRA and CDR2 is YSYEKL. The V gene lost 0 bases and the J gene lost 2 bases, with 7 bases spanning the gap. The CDR3: CASSQDVRQETQYF. Written as DNA, the CDR3 is TGCGCCAGCAGCCAAGACGTCAGGCAAGAGACCCAGTACTTC.

The table lists this clone with a few counts. The chain has TRBV27 and TRBJ1-1; D perhaps matches TRBD1 (5 bases). Between the trimmed V and J ends, which lost 6 bases and 4 bases, there was a span of 18 bases. CDR3 length equals 15 residues. Germline CDR1 is MNHEY and CDR2 is SMNVEV (reference sequence). The CDR3 nucleotides read TGTGCCAGCAGAACCCGGGGGGTTGGGGGCACTGAAGCTTTCTTT. Protein: CASRTRGVGGTEAFF.

Only a few counts were recorded for this clone. This chain joins TRBV9 and TRBJ1-1; no reliable D call. Per the germline V gene, CDR1 is SGDLS and CDR2 is YYNGEE. This CDR3 contains 13 residues. V was shortened by 0 bases and J by 1 base, with 4 bases between the two germline ends. The CDR3 sequence is CASSVDGNTEAFF. The CDR3 DNA is TGTGCCAGCAGCGTAGACGGGAACACTGAAGCTTTCTTT.

This clone was picked up one time. V and J are TRBV28 and TRBJ1-3; D is unresolved. Trimming stripped 6 bases from V and 5 bases from J, with 5 bases between. The CDR3 totals 11 residues. Looked up from germline, CDR1 is MDHEN and CDR2 is SYDVKM. CDR3: CASSSRNTIYF. The CDR3 DNA is TGTGCCAGCAGCTCCCGAAACACCATATATTTT.

The chain links TRBV9 to TRBJ2-7, with 8 bases fitting TRBD2. In germline, CDR1 is SGDLS, CDR2 YYNGEE. Trimming removed 3 bases from V and 2 bases from J; junction bases left unmatched: 4. The CDR3 extends over 14 amino acids. CDR3 loop: CASSERGLAYEQYF. CDR3 nucleotide sequence: TGTGCCAGCAGCGAGAGGGGACTAGCCTACGAGCAGTACTTC. The full variable domain, in which reference TRBV9 and TRBJ2-7 provide the parts outside the CDR3, is DSGVTQTPKHLITATGQRVTLRCSPRSGDLSVYWYQQSLDQGLQFLIQYYNGEERAKGNILERFSAQQFPDLHSELNLSSLELGDSALYFCASSERGLAYEQYFGPGTRLTVT.